Following are 31 T cell receptor beta chains from one sample sequenced in a study of cytomegalovirus exposure and HLA in healthy donors. PCR was performed using 60 Vbeta and 13 Jbeta primers. The assay was immunoSEQ multiplex PCR, and TCRdb's table has in-frame clones only and misses some. The table has 150,000 or so clones, roughly 70% seen once. Sequenced input: PBMCs. All receptors derive from a woman aged 60-75 years in good health and CMV-seropositive.

The chain joins TRBV19 to TRBJ1-3; D is perhaps TRBD1 (6 bases). The CDR3 covers 14 residues. The V end lost 6 bases, the J end lost 2 bases, and 11 bases lay between the germline ends. The germline V gene encodes CDR1 LNHDA and CDR2 SQIVND (reference sequence). The chain's CDR3 is CASREQGTGNTIYF. CDR3 in DNA: TGTGCCAGTAGGGAACAGGGAACTGGAAACACCATATATTTT.

V is TRBV10-3 and J is TRBJ2-7; 14 bases are shared with TRBD2. CDR3 size: 15 residues. J was trimmed by 5 bases and V by 6 bases; bases with no gene match: 6. Germline CDR1 reads ENHRY; CDR2 reads SYGVKD. CDR3 coding DNA: TGTGCCATCAGAACCGGGACTAGCGGGAGCGACGAGCAGTACTTC. It encodes CAIRTGTSGSDEQYF.

V usage is TRBV28 and J usage is TRBJ1-2, with 9 bases identical to TRBD1. The V gene's germline CDR1 is MDHEN and CDR2 SYDVKM. With V trimmed by 6 bases and J by 8 bases, 7 bases remained unmatched. CDR3 length: 13 residues. CDR3 amino acids: CASSPQGAGGYTF. DNA of the CDR3: TGTGCCAGCAGCCCACAGGGGGCTGGAGGCTACACCTTC.

The gene calls are TRBV29-1 and TRBJ2-7; TRBD1 matches at 9 bases. Per germline, CDR1 SQVTM and CDR2 ANQGSEA. The CDR3 length is 14 residues. V shed 3 bases and J 6 bases; nucleotides not matched to a gene: 9. The DNA for the CDR3 is TGCAGCGTTGAGAAGGACAGGGGTGTTGGCGAGCAGTACTTC. Translation: CSVEKDRGVGEQYF.

V is TRBV9 and J is TRBJ2-7; 8 positions match TRBD1. CDR3 size: 14 residues. Looked up from germline, CDR1 is SGDLS and CDR2 is YYNGEE. Losses at the gene ends were 0 bases for V and 3 bases for J; bases not matched to a gene: 2. In DNA, the CDR3 is TGTGCCAGCAGCGTAGAACAGGGGGGCTACGAGCAGTACTTC. Translation gives CASSVEQGGYEQYF.

This chain joins TRBV7-3 and TRBJ2-5; TRBD2 matches 7 bases. The DNA end is more similar to TRBJ2-7, so the J call may be wrong. CDR3 length equals 15 residues. Germline CDR1 is SGHTA and CDR2 is FQGTGA. The CDR3 sequence is CASSPPSGISYEQYF. CDR3 coding DNA: TGTGCCAGCAGTCCTCCTAGCGGCATCTCCTACGAGCAGTACTTC.

The chain has TRBV6-6 and TRBJ1-2; D is possibly TRBD1 (6 bases). The CDR3 loop spans 13 amino acids. V shed 4 bases and J shed 4 bases, with 10 bases lying between them. Germline lookup yields CDR1 MNHNY and CDR2 SVGAGI (reference sequence). The CDR3 DNA reads TGTGCCAGCAGTTTGGACAGCACCTATGGCTACACCTTC. It specifies CASSLDSTYGYTF.

The chain recombines TRBV5-1 with TRBJ2-1; TRBD2 matches at 8 bases. Per germline, CDR1 SGHRS and CDR2 YFSETQ. V lost 3 bases, J lost 0 bases, and 8 bases stayed unmatched. The CDR3 has 17 amino acids. The CDR3 region has the DNA TGCGCCAGCAGCTCTTTCCGGAGCGGGAGCTCCTACAATGAGCAGTTCTTC. Residues: CASSSFRSGSSYNEQFF. Full variable domain (missing parts from reference TRBV5-1 and TRBJ2-1): KAGVTQTPRYLIKTRGQQVTLSCSPISGHRSVSWYQQTPGQGLQFLFEYFSETQRNKGNFPGRFSGRQFSNSRSEMNVSTLELGDSALYLCASSSFRSGSSYNEQFFGPGTRLTVL.

This chain links TRBV7-9 with TRBJ1-5; 7 nucleotides line up with TRBD1. Germline loops: CDR1 SEHNR, CDR2 FQNEAQ (reference sequence). Trimming cost V 3 bases and J 12 bases; bases outside gene matches: 2. The CDR3 covers 11 residues. This CDR3 reads CASSLGQIQHF. DNA for the CDR3: TGTGCCAGCAGCTTGGGACAGATCCAGCATTTT.

The chain employs TRBV10-3 and TRBJ1-2; 8 bases map to TRBD1. The CDR3 length is 13 residues. The J segment lost 8 bases and the V segment lost 6 bases, leaving 8 bases of the junction unmatched. From germline, CDR1 is ENHRY and CDR2 SYGVKD. This CDR3 is CAISLTGDRGYTF. CDR3 in DNA: TGTGCCATCAGCCTGACAGGGGATAGAGGCTACACCTTC.

This clone was counted once. This chain joins TRBV20-1 and TRBJ2-2; D remains ambiguous. Germline V gives CDR1 DFQATT, CDR2 SNEGSKA (reference sequence). CDR3 length: 11 residues. Trimming took 5 bases from V and 2 from J, leaving 3 bases between them. CDR3 amino acids: CSAPNTGELFF. In DNA form, the CDR3 reads TGCAGTGCTCCAAACACCGGGGAGCTGTTTTTT.

The genes are TRBV7-9 and TRBJ1-4; D gene unclear. Germline V gene data show CDR1 as SEHNR and CDR2 as FQNEAQ (reference sequence). The CDR3 loop spans 14 amino acids. V was pared by 4 bases and J by 7 bases, with 13 bases between. The CDR3, as DNA: TGTGCCAGCAGCTCAGAAGTCTTTATTGAAAAACTGTTTTTT. Its protein is CASSSEVFIEKLFF.

This clone was found a few times. The chain uses TRBV28 and TRBJ2-3, with 9 bases that match TRBD2. Germline CDR1 is MDHEN and CDR2 is SYDVKM. The CDR3 has 15 residues. Trimming at V came to 11 bases and at J to 1 base, leaving 10 bases not matched to a gene. This chain's CDR3 is CACREGGRGTDTQYF. Written as DNA, the CDR3 is TGTGCCTGTCGGGAGGGCGGGAGGGGCACAGATACGCAGTATTTT.

The chain joins TRBV27 to TRBJ2-1; the match to TRBD1 covers 12 bases. The V and J ends lost 7 bases and 7 bases, in that order; junction bases with no gene match: 17. CDR1 and CDR2 from the germline V gene are MNHEY and SMNVEV (reference sequence). This CDR3 region has 18 residues. Here the CDR3 DNA reads TGTGCCAGCACCGCGGGTATTGGGACAGGGGGCTTCAGGAATGAGCAGTTCTTC. It specifies CASTAGIGTGGFRNEQFF.

The rearrangement joins TRBV5-1 to TRBJ2-1, with D possibly being TRBD2 (6 bases). The CDR3 consists of 15 residues. Deletions cut 0 bases from V and 2 bases from J, with 9 bases between. From germline, CDR1 is SGHRS and CDR2 YFSETQ. CDR3 sequence reads: CASSLEGRPYNEQFF. CDR3 DNA: TGCGCCAGCAGCTTGGAAGGGAGGCCCTACAATGAGCAGTTCTTC.

The gene calls are TRBV19 and TRBJ2-7; 7 nucleotides align to TRBD1. The CDR3 is made up of 13 amino acids. The V gene's germline CDR1 is LNHDA and CDR2 SQIVND (reference sequence). V lost 4 bases and J lost 2; bases outside the gene matches: 2. CDR3 coding DNA: TGTGCCAGTAGTAAGGGACAGACCTACGAGCAGTACTTC. Amino acid sequence: CASSKGQTYEQYF.

This clone was seen more than once but under ten times. CDR3 DNA sequence: TGTGCCAGCAGCGTGGGGACTAGCGGGAGGGAGCTGTTTTTT. Its protein product is CASSVGTSGRELFF. The chain couples TRBV7-8 to TRBJ2-2; 13 nucleotides align to TRBD2. The CDR3 is 14 residues long. Germline V gene sequence: CDR1 SGHVS, CDR2 FQNEAQ. Germline trimming cut 5 bases from V and 9 bases from J; bases unmatched to any gene: 3.

This clone was recorded a few times. The chain couples TRBV28 to TRBJ1-2, with 9 bases identical to TRBD1. The CDR3 loop spans 13 amino acids. CDR1 and CDR2 from the germline V gene are MDHEN and SYDVKM. The CDR3 region has the DNA TGTGCAACCAGGACAGGGGTTCACTATGGCTACACCTTC. This encodes CATRTGVHYGYTF.

J is TRBJ2-7 and V is TRBV28, with TRBD1 matching 8 bases. Trimming removed 6 bases from V and 5 bases from J; junction bases left unmatched: 9. This CDR3 is 14 amino acids long. Per the germline V gene, CDR1 is MDHEN and CDR2 is SYDVKM. The CDR3 region has the DNA TGTGCCAGCAGCTCCCCGAGACAGGGGAACGAGCAGTACTTC. As protein: CASSSPRQGNEQYF.

The rearrangement uses TRBV5-4 and TRBJ1-1; possible D gene TRBD1, 6 bases. CDR1 SGHNT and CDR2 YYREEE come from the germline V gene (reference sequence). Trimming removed 4 bases at V and 2 bases at J, with 9 bases between. The CDR3 is made up of 13 amino acids. The CDR3 protein is CASSVDSNTEAFF. Written as DNA, the CDR3 is TGTGCCAGCAGCGTGGACAGCAACACTGAAGCTTTCTTT. Combining the CDR3 with reference TRBV5-4 and TRBJ1-1 gives the whole variable domain ETGVTQSPTHLIKTRGQQVTLRCSSQSGHNTVSWYQQALGQGPQFIFQYYREEENGRGNFPPRFSGLQFPNYSSELNVNALELDDSALYLCASSVDSNTEAFFGQGTRLTVV.

The chain combines TRBV28 with TRBJ2-7; 8 bases match TRBD2. With V trimmed by 2 bases and J by 4 bases, 1 base remained unmatched. Germline lookup yields CDR1 MDHEN and CDR2 SYDVKM. The CDR3 has 13 residues. CDR3 nucleotides: TGTGCCAGCAGTTTACCGGGAGGGTACGAGCAGTACTTC. This translates into CASSLPGGYEQYF.

This chain links TRBV28 with TRBJ1-2, with 8 bases that match TRBD1. Germline V gene data show CDR1 as MDHEN and CDR2 as SYDVKM. The CDR3 is 12 residues long. Trimming cost V 2 bases and J 7 bases; bases outside gene matches: 0. The CDR3 bases are TGTGCCAGCAGTTTAGGACAGGGTGGCTACACCTTC. Its translation is CASSLGQGGYTF.

The V gene is TRBV6-5, the J gene TRBJ2-1, with TRBD2 identical over 7 bases. V was clipped by 2 bases and J by 4 bases; unmatched bases: 5. Germline CDR1 and CDR2: MNHEY and SVGAGI. This CDR3 is 15 amino acids long. The CDR3 region has the DNA TGTGCCAGCAGTTACAGCGGGATTTCATACAATGAGCAGTTCTTC. This sequence encodes CASSYSGISYNEQFF.

V and J are TRBV9 and TRBJ1-2, with 9 bases matching TRBD1. The J segment lost 2 bases and the V segment lost 3 bases, leaving 5 bases of the junction unmatched. Looked up from germline, CDR1 is SGDLS and CDR2 is YYNGEE. The CDR3 consists of 15 residues. The CDR3 DNA is TGTGCCAGCAGCGCCAGGGACAGGGTAAACTATGGCTACACCTTC. As protein: CASSARDRVNYGYTF.

The rearrangement joins TRBV28 to TRBJ1-1; tentative D call: TRBD1 (6 bases). Looked up from germline, CDR1 is MDHEN and CDR2 is SYDVKM. V was pared by 9 bases and J by 4 bases, with 12 bases between. This CDR3 comprises 12 residues. The CDR3 DNA sequence: TGTGCCAGTTGGGGGGGCGGCACTGAAGCTTTCTTT. Residues: CASWGGGTEAFF.

This clone was found once. This chain uses TRBV28 with TRBJ1-5; possible D gene TRBD1, 6 bases. This CDR3 is 15 amino acids long. Germline assignment: CDR1 MDHEN and CDR2 SYDVKM. V lost 4 bases and J lost 3, with 13 bases in between. The CDR3 region is CASSSRGTVNQPQHF. CDR3 nucleotide sequence: TGTGCCAGCAGTTCTAGGGGGACGGTCAATCAGCCCCAGCATTTT.

This clone has only one observation. J is TRBJ1-1 and V is TRBV30, with D possibly TRBD1 on 5 matching bases. The CDR3 has 13 amino acids. Per germline, CDR1 GTSNPN and CDR2 SVGIG (reference sequence). With 5 bases removed from V and 4 bases from J, the gap between germline ends came to 14 bases. The CDR3 coding sequence is TGTGCCTGGCAACGGGCAGGGTCCACTGAAGCTTTCTTT. Translation gives CAWQRAGSTEAFF.

The table lists this clone with a few counts. The V and J genes are TRBV11-3 and TRBJ2-7; maybe TRBD1 (5 bases). V lost 4 bases and J 2 bases, leaving 12 bases between the germline ends. This CDR3 has 14 amino acids. Germline V gene sequence: CDR1 SGHNT, CDR2 YENEEA. The CDR3 bases are TGTGCCAGCAGCTCGACAGCCACCACCTACGAGCAGTACTTC. Its protein product is CASSSTATTYEQYF.

CDR3 residues: CASSLDAGANVLTF. The CDR3 nucleotides read TGCGCCAGCAGCTTGGATGCGGGGGCCAACGTCCTGACTTTC. The chain is built from TRBV5-1 and TRBJ2-6; D not resolved. V dropped 0 bases and J dropped 4 bases, with 5 bases sitting between them. The CDR3 consists of 14 residues. Germline values: CDR1 SGHRS, CDR2 YFSETQ.

The rearrangement joins TRBV5-1 to TRBJ1-3, with D possibly matching TRBD1 (6 bases). The CDR3 is made up of 14 amino acids. In germline, CDR1 is SGHRS, CDR2 YFSETQ. The V gene lost 4 bases and the J gene lost 6 bases, with 14 bases spanning the gap. CDR3 sequence reads: CASSLQGVENTIYF. As DNA, the CDR3 is TGCGCCAGCAGCCTACAGGGTGTAGAAAACACCATATATTTT.

This chain connects TRBV18 to TRBJ1-1; TRBD1 matches at 8 bases. This CDR3 is built from 17 residues. The V segment lost 0 bases and the J segment 3 bases; nucleotides outside the gene matches: 9. The germline CDR1 and CDR2 sequences are KGHSH and LQKENI. DNA of the CDR3: TGTGCCAGCTCACCACCGAGCAGGGGGACAGGCCACACTGAAGCTTTCTTT. It yields the protein CASSPPSRGTGHTEAFF.